Each of the 20 T cell receptor beta chains below was sequenced from the same sample in a study of brain T cells in children with intractable seizures. Some clones are missing from TCRdb's copy, which holds only in-frame ones; the method was immunoSEQ multiplex PCR. Of about 64,000 clones listed, roughly 95% are singletons. The sequencing used peripheral blood, collected at surgery. These receptor sequences come from a boy under two years old with focal cortical dysplasia and intractable seizures.

The V gene is TRBV19, the J gene TRBJ2-2; no reliable D call. The CDR3 sequence is 14 residues long. V was clipped by 5 bases and J by 3 bases, with 10 bases between them. Germline CDR1 is LNHDA and CDR2 is SQIVND (reference sequence). CDR3 sequence reads: CASSPLFYTGELFF. CDR3 nucleotide sequence: TGTGCCAGTAGTCCCCTGTTTTACACCGGGGAGCTGTTTTTT.

The chain is built from TRBV5-6 and TRBJ2-5; TRBD2 matches at 8 bases. In germline, CDR1 is SGHDT, CDR2 YYEEEE. The CDR3 runs 14 residues. V was clipped by 4 bases and J by 5 bases; unmatched bases: 7. The CDR3 protein is CASSGAGVVETQYF. The CDR3 DNA follows: TGTGCCAGCAGCGGAGCGGGAGTCGTCGAGACCCAGTACTTC.

The rearrangement uses TRBV20-1 and TRBJ2-7; TRBD2 aligns across 10 bases. Trimming removed 3 bases from V and 0 bases from J; junction bases left unmatched: 5. This CDR3 has 15 residues. CDR1 is DFQATT, CDR2 SNEGSKA, per germline (reference sequence). The CDR3 loop reads CSASGPSGSSYEQYF. The DNA of the CDR3 is TGCAGTGCTAGTGGTCCTAGCGGGAGCTCCTACGAGCAGTACTTC.

The rearrangement joins TRBV4-1 to TRBJ1-2; no definite D call. Trimming stripped 1 base from V and 7 bases from J, with 13 bases between. Germline-derived CDR1 and CDR2 are MGHRA and YSYEKL. The CDR3 extends over 14 amino acids. DNA of the CDR3: TGCGCCAGCAGCCAAGGTACGATAACCCCTGGCTACACCTTC. Protein sequence: CASSQGTITPGYTF.

The chain uses TRBV21-1 and TRBJ2-2; no DNA check was done on the table's D call, TRBD1. TRBV21-1 is given as a pseudogene. This CDR3 region has 17 residues. This chain's CDR3 is CASSKAGTEVNTGELFF. The DNA for the CDR3 is TGTGCCAGCAGCAAGGCCGGGACAGAGGTGAACACCGGGGAGCTGTTTTTT.

This clone was counted once. The chain couples TRBV5-6 to TRBJ1-4; TRBD1 is a possible D gene (6 bases). The germline gives CDR1 SGHDT, CDR2 YYEEEE. This CDR3 comprises 14 residues. Deletions cut 3 bases from V and 8 bases from J, with 14 bases between. In nucleotides, the CDR3 is TGTGCCAGCAGCTCCTTCCCGAGGGGGGAAAAACTGTTTTTT. Its translation is CASSSFPRGEKLFF.

The genes are TRBV4-2 and TRBJ2-2; D possibly corresponds to TRBD2 (6 bases). Trimming left V 2 bases short and J 7 bases short, with 14 bases between. Germline V gene data show CDR1 as LGHNA and CDR2 as YNFKEQ. This CDR3 is built from 15 residues. The CDR3 loop reads CASSQREKGIGELFF. The CDR3 nucleotides are TGTGCCAGCAGCCAACGGGAGAAGGGGATCGGGGAGCTGTTTTTT.

The chain is built from TRBV18 and TRBJ1-1, with no clear D. Germline values: CDR1 KGHSH, CDR2 LQKENI. The length of the CDR3 is 15 residues. Trimming left V 0 bases short and J 4 bases short, with 12 bases between. The CDR3 DNA follows: TGTGCCAGCTCACCACCGGTGCTTACCGCCACTGAAGCTTTCTTT. Translated, it gives CASSPPVLTATEAFF.

The chain uses TRBV5-1 and TRBJ2-7, with TRBD1 matching over 8 bases. This CDR3 is 15 amino acids long. Germline trimming cut 3 bases from V and 3 bases from J; bases unmatched to any gene: 8. Germline loops: CDR1 SGHRS, CDR2 YFSETQ. The CDR3 DNA follows: TGCGCCAGCAGCTCGTGGACAGGGTCACTCTACGAGCAGTACTTC. Amino acids: CASSSWTGSLYEQYF.

The chain joins TRBV7-2 to TRBJ1-2, with 10 bases aligning to TRBD1. V was pared by 5 bases and J by 4 bases, with 7 bases of the junction left unmatched. The CDR3 covers 15 residues. The germline CDR1 and CDR2 sequences are SGHTA and FQGNSA. CDR3 loop: CASSQGTGASYGYTF. Written as DNA, the CDR3 is TGTGCCAGCAGCCAAGGGACAGGGGCGAGCTATGGCTACACCTTC.

V and J are TRBV11-2 and TRBJ1-1; perhaps TRBD1 as D (6 bases). CDR1 SGHAT and CDR2 FQNNGV come from the germline V gene. The CDR3 totals 13 residues. With 8 bases removed from V and 4 bases from J, the gap between germline ends came to 14 bases. The CDR3 coding sequence is TGTGCCAGCTCGGGGGGCGGGGCCACTGAAGCTTTCTTT. Its protein is CASSGGGATEAFF. The whole variable domain, remainder taken from reference TRBV11-2 and TRBJ1-1, is EAGVAQSPRYKIIEKRQSVAFWCNPISGHATLYWYQQILGQGPKLLIQFQNNGVVDDSQLPKDRFSAERLKGVDSTLKIQPAKLEDSAVYLCASSGGGATEAFFGQGTRLTVV.

The chain carries TRBV7-7 and TRBJ2-2, with 9 bases aligning to TRBD1. Germline trimming cut 6 bases from V and 4 bases from J; bases unmatched to any gene: 6. Germline CDR1 SSHAT, CDR2 FNYEAQ (reference sequence). This CDR3 contains 15 residues. The CDR3, as DNA: TGTGCCAGCAGTTTTGACAGGGGGGGCACCGGGGAGCTGTTTTTT. Translating gives CASSFDRGGTGELFF.

The V and J genes are TRBV10-2 and TRBJ2-1, with 7 bases matching TRBD1. CDR1 WSHSY and CDR2 SAAADI come from the germline V gene. This CDR3 is 15 amino acids long. Unmatched junction bases numbered 4, after V lost 3 bases and J lost 2 bases. The CDR3 coding sequence is TGCGCCAGCAGTGAAAAAGGGGGCGCCTACAATGAGCAGTTCTTC. Translating gives CASSEKGGAYNEQFF.

The V call is TRBV2, the J call TRBJ1-4; 7 nucleotides align to TRBD1. This CDR3 spans 13 amino acids. Germline V gives CDR1 SNHLY, CDR2 FYNNEI. Losses at the gene ends were 4 bases for V and 8 bases for J; bases not matched to a gene: 4. In DNA, the CDR3 is TGTGCCAGCAGTGCAGGGACAGAGGAAAAACTGTTTTTT. It specifies CASSAGTEEKLFF.

The V and J genes are TRBV5-1 and TRBJ2-3; D is unclear. Trimming took 0 bases from V and 3 from J, leaving 8 bases between them. The V gene's germline CDR1 is SGHRS and CDR2 YFSETQ. The CDR3 has 14 residues. The CDR3 here is CASSLGHLTDTQYF. CDR3 coding DNA: TGCGCCAGCAGCTTGGGCCATTTGACAGATACGCAGTATTTT.

Here the CDR3 reads CASSLGVWSRNSNQPQHF. CDR3 nucleotides: TGTGCCAGCAGTTTAGGAGTCTGGAGCAGGAATAGCAATCAGCCCCAGCATTTT. The V and J genes are TRBV28 and TRBJ1-5; D remains unclear. The CDR3 is 18 amino acids. V lost 2 bases to trimming and J lost 0 bases, with 17 bases between them. In germline, CDR1 is MDHEN, CDR2 SYDVKM.

The chain is built from TRBV6-4 and TRBJ2-5, with TRBD2 matching over 10 bases. Germline V gene sequence: CDR1 MRHNA, CDR2 SNTAGT. V shed 10 bases and J 1 base; nucleotides not matched to a gene: 12. The CDR3 loop spans 16 amino acids. CDR3 loop: CAMSRLAGESQETQYF. CDR3 nucleotides: TGTGCCATGTCCAGGCTAGCGGGAGAGTCCCAAGAGACCCAGTACTTC.

The rearrangement links TRBV6-6 to TRBJ2-7; 7 nucleotides match TRBD1. This CDR3 has 13 amino acids. Germline V gene lookup returns CDR1 MNHNY and CDR2 SVGAGI (reference sequence). The V segment lost 5 bases and the J segment 2 bases; nucleotides outside the gene matches: 3. The CDR3 reads CASSDRVTYEQYF. DNA of the CDR3: TGTGCCAGCAGTGACAGGGTGACCTACGAGCAGTACTTC.

The J gene is TRBJ2-1, the V gene TRBV4-2, with 7 nucleotides matching TRBD2. V lost 0 bases, J lost 5 bases, and 4 bases stayed unmatched. CDR3 length: 15 amino acids. The germline V gene encodes CDR1 LGHNA and CDR2 YNFKEQ. The CDR3 loop is CASSQDMGLNNEQFF. The CDR3 nucleotides read TGTGCCAGCAGCCAAGATATGGGACTAAACAATGAGCAGTTCTTC.

This clone was detected a few times. The J gene is TRBJ1-1, the V gene TRBV28; TRBD1 is a possible D gene (5 bases). The ends were cut back, 3 bases at V and 1 base at J, with 9 bases in the middle. This CDR3 is 14 amino acids long. Germline-derived CDR1 and CDR2 are MDHEN and SYDVKM. The CDR3 reads CASSFLDKNTEAFF. In DNA, the CDR3 is TGTGCCAGCAGTTTCCTGGACAAGAACACTGAAGCTTTCTTT.